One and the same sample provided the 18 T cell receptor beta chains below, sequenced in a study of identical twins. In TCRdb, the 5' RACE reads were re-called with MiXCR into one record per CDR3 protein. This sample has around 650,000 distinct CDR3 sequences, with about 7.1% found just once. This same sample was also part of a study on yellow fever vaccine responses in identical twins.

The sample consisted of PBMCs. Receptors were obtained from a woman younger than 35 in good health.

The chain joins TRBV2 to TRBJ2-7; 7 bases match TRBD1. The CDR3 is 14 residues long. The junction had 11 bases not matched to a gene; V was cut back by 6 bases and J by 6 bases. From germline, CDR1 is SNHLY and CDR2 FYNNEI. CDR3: CASSARATGVEQYV. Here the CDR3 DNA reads TGTGCCAGCAGCGCGCGCGCTACAGGGGTCGAGCAGTACGTC.

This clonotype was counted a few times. The CDR3 sequence is CASKPAGVQETQYF. The CDR3 DNA reads TGTGCCAGCAAACCCGCAGGGGTACAAGAGACCCAGTACTTC. The chain uses TRBV12-3 or TRBV12-4 and TRBJ2-5; TRBD1 might be the D (6 bases). V lost 7 bases to trimming and J lost 2 bases, with 14 bases between them. The CDR3 is 14 amino acids.

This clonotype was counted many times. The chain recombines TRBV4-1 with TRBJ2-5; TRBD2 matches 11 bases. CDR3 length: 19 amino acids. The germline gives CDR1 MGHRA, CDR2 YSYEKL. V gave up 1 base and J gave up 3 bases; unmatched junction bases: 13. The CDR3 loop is CASSQVIGLGLAAKETQYF. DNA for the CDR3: TGCGCCAGCAGCCAAGTGATCGGATTGGGACTAGCGGCCAAAGAGACCCAGTACTTC.

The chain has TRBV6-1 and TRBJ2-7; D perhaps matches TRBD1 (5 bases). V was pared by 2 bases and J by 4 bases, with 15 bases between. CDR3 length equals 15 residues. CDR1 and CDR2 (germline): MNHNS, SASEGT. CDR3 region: CASSERGRDIYEQYV. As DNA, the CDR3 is TGTGCCAGCAGTGAAAGGGGCAGGGATATTTACGAGCAGTACGTC.

The CDR3 sequence: CSATETNQETQYF. The CDR3 DNA reads as TGCAGTGCTACGGAGACAAACCAAGAGACCCAGTACTTC. The chain links TRBV20-1 to TRBJ2-5; D call uncertain. Germline V CDR1 and CDR2: DFQATT, SNEGSKA (reference sequence). Trimming removed 4 bases at V and 0 bases at J, with 9 bases between. The CDR3 length is 13 residues.

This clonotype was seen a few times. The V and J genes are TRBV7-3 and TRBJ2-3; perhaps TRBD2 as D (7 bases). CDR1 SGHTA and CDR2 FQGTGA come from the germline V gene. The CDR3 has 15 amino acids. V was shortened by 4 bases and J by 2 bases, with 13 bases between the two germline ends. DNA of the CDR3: TGTGCCAGCAGCTCATCAGCGGGACACACAGATACGCAGTATTTT. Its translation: CASSSSAGHTDTQYF.

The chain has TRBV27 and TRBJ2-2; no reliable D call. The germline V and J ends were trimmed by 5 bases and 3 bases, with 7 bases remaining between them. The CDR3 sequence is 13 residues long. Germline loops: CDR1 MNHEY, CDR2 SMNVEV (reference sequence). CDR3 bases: TGTGCCAGCAGTCCACAGTACACCGGGGAGCTGTTTTTT. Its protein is CASSPQYTGELFF.

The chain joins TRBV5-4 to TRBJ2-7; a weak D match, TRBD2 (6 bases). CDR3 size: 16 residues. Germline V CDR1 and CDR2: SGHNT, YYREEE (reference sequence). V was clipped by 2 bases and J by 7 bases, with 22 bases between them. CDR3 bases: TGTGCCAGCAGCTTCGGGGGTCGGGCGACTTTAGGAGAGCAGTACTTC. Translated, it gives CASSFGGRATLGEQYF.

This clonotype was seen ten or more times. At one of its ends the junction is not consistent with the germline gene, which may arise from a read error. The CDR3 nucleotides are TGTGCCAGCAGTCAAAGGGACAGGAGAAGCTTC. Translating gives CASSQRDRRSF. The V gene is TRBV12-3 or TRBV12-4, the J gene TRBJ2-7, with TRBD1 matching over 8 bases. This CDR3 comprises 11 residues.

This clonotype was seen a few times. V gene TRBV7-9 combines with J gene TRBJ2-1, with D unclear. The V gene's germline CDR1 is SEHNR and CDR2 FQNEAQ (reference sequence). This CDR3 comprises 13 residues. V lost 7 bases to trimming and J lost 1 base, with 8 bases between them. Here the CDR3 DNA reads TGTGCCAGCAATCCGCTTTCCTACAATGAGCAGTTCTTC. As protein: CASNPLSYNEQFF.

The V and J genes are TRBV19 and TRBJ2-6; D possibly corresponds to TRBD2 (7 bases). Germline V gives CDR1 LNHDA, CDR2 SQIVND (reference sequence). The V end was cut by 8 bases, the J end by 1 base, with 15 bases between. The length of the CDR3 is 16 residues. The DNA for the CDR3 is TGTGCCAGTGCATTAGGGGGGGTTTCTGGGGCCAACGTCCTGACTTTC. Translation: CASALGGVSGANVLTF.

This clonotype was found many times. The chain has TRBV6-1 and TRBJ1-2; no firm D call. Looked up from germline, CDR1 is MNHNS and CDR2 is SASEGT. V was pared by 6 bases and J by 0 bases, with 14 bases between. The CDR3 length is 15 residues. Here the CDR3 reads CASSQRAAANYGYTF. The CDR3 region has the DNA TGTGCCAGCAGCCAACGGGCAGCAGCTAACTATGGCTACACCTTC.

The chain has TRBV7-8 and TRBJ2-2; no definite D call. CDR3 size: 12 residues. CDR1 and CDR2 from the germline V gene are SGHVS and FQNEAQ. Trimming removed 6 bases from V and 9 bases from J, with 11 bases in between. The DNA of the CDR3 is TGTGCCAGCAGTAGAGGCGGATGGGAGCTGTTTTTT. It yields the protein CASSRGGWELFF. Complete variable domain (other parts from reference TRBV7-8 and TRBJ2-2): GAGVSQSPRYKVAKRGQDVALRCDPISGHVSLFWYQQALGQGPEFLTYFQNEAQLDKSGLPSDRFFAERPEGSVSTLKIQRTQQEDSAVYLCASSRGGWELFFGEGSRLTVL.

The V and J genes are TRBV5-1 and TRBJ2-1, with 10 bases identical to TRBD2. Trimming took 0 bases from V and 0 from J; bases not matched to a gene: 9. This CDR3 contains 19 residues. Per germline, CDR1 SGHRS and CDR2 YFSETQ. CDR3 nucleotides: TGCGCCAGCAGCTTGGACGGGACTAGCGCGTTAAGCTCCTACAATGAGCAGTTCTTC. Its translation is CASSLDGTSALSSYNEQFF.

Here the CDR3 DNA reads TGTGCCAGCAGCCCTGGGTCAGGTTCTCGCTACGAGCAGTACTTC. This gives the protein CASSPGSGSRYEQYF. The chain uses TRBV7-3 and TRBJ2-7; D unclear. The V and J ends lost 5 bases and 3 bases respectively, with 17 bases between them. Germline lookup yields CDR1 SGHTA and CDR2 FQGTGA. This CDR3 has 15 amino acids.

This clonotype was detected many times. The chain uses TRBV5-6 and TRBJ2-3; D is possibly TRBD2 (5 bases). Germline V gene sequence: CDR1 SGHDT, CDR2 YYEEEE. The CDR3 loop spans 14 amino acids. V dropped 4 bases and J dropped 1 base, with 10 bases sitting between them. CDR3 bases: TGTGCCAGCAGCACCCCCGGGGGCACAGATACGCAGTATTTT. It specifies CASSTPGGTDTQYF.

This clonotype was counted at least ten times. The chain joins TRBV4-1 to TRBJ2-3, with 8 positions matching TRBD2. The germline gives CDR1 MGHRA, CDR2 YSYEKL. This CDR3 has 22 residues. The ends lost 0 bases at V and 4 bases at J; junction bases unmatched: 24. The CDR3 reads CASSQDRAGGSFVVSQADTQYF. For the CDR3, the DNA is TGCGCCAGCAGCCAAGATCGGGCGGGAGGTTCCTTTGTCGTCTCTCAGGCAGATACGCAGTATTTT.

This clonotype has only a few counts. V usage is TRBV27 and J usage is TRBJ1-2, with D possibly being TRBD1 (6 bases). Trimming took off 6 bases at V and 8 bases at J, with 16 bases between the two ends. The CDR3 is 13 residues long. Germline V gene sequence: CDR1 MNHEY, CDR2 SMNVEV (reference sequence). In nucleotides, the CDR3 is TGTGCCAGCAGCCTTACAGGGATTAAAGGCTACACCTTC. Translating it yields CASSLTGIKGYTF.